Listed here are 2 T cell receptor beta chains from one sample, sequenced in a study of Ad26.COV2.S vaccination and SARS-CoV-2 variants. Sequencing used immunoSEQ multiplex PCR; TCRdb keeps in-frame clones, though not all of them. The sample carries 440,000 or so clones, roughly 88% recorded once. The treatment was: some 19 received Ad26.COV2.S at low or high dose, single or two shots; 5 received placebo; per-sample allocation not given. After the first vaccine or placebo injection, samples were drawn on day 63. Sequenced material: peripheral blood, taken in a trial of Ad26.COV2.S vaccine versus placebo. The origin of the receptors is a person aged 18 to 65 who received the Ad26.COV2.S COVID-19 vaccine or a placebo.

The rearrangement links TRBV7-9 to TRBJ2-1; D gene ambiguous. The CDR3 spans 15 residues. V gave up 2 bases and J gave up 7 bases, with 15 bases separating them. From germline, CDR1 is SEHNR and CDR2 FQNEAQ (reference sequence). The CDR3 reads CASSLSSRFHNEQFF. The CDR3 bases are TGTGCCAGCAGCTTATCCTCACGTTTCCATAATGAGCAGTTCTTC.

This rearrangement joins TRBV27 to TRBJ1-5; D is perhaps TRBD1 (6 bases). The germline V gene encodes CDR1 MNHEY and CDR2 SMNVEV (reference sequence). This CDR3 spans 15 amino acids. V lost 2 bases, J lost 4 bases, and 12 bases lay in between. CDR3: CASSLRGGINQPQHF. The CDR3 nucleotides read TGTGCCAGCAGTTTACGAGGGGGTATTAATCAGCCCCAGCATTTT.